This T cell receptor (beta chain) comes out of a study of blood T cell repertoires in COVID-19. Study details: The study drew acute and convalescent COVID-19 samples from the United States, Italy and Spain. The cDNA or gDNA used as material had been derived from T cells, B-cell-depleted T cells, or PBMCs.

Original handling: Amplification from reference gene primers served as the basis for estimated nucleated cell counts. The table came from immunoSEQ multiplex PCR; TCRdb's copy has only in-frame clones and leaves some out. V and J calls plus clone size are reproduced from that table; the DNA served to infer D and trimming. The repertoire holds around 700,000 clones, with approximately 90% as singletons. There are 15 residues in the CDR3. Germline CDR1 reads LNHDA; CDR2 reads SQIVND (reference sequence). V lost 7 bases and J 0 bases, leaving 13 bases between the germline ends. V usage is TRBV19 and J usage is TRBJ1-3, with D hard to call. This TCR came from a woman under 30 with acute or convalescent COVID-19. Specimen: peripheral blood. This chain's CDR3 is CASKTYASSGNTIYF. The DNA for the CDR3 is TGTGCCAGTAAGACCTACGCTAGCTCTGGAAACACCATATATTTT.